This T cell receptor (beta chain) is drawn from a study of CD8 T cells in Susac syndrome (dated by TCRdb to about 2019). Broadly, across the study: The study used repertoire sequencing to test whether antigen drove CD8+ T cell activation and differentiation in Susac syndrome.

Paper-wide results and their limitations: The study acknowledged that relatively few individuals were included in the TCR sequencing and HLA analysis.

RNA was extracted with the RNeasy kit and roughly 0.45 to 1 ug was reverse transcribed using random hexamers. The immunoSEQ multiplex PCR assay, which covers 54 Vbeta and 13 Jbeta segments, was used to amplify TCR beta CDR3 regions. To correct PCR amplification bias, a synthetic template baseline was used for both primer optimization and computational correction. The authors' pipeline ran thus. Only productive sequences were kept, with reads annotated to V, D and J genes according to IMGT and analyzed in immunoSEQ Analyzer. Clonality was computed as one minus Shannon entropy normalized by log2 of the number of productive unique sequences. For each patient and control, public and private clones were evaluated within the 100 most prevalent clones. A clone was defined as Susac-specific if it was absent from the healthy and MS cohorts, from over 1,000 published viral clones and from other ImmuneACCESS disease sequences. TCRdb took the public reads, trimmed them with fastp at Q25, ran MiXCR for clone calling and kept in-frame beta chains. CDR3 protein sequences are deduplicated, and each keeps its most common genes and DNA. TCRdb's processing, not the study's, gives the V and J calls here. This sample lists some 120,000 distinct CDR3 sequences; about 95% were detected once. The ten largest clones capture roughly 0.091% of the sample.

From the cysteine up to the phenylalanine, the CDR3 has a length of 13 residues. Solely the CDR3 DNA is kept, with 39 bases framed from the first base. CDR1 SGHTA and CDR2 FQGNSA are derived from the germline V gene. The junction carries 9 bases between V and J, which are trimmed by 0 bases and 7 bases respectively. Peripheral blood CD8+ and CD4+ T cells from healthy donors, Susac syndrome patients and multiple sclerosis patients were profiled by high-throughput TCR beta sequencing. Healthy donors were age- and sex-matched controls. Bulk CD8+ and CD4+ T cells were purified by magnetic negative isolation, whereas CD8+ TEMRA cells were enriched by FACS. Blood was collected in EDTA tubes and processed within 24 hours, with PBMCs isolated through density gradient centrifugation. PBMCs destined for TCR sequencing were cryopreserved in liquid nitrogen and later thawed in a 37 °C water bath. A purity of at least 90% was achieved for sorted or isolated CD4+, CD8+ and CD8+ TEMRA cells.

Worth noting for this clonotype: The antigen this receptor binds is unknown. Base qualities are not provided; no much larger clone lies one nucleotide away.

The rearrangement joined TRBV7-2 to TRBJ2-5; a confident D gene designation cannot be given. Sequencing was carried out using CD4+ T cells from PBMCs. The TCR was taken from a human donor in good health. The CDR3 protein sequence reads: CASSLASEGTQYF. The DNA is TGTGCCAGCAGCTTAGCGTCGGAAGGGACCCAGTACTTC.